This T cell receptor beta chain was sequenced during a study of identical twins. TCRdb reprocessed the 5' RACE reads via MiXCR and lists one record per CDR3 protein. The data hold approximately 220,000 distinct CDR3 sequences, with 7.5% observed a single time. V dropped 1 base and J dropped 0 bases, with 7 bases sitting between them. The CDR3 is made up of 15 amino acids. Germline-derived CDR1 and CDR2 are SGHDT and YYEEEE. This clonotype was recorded a few times. The same sample was also used in a study of yellow fever vaccine responses in identical twins.

The clonotype comes from a woman aged 18 to 35 in good health. J is TRBJ2-2 and V is TRBV5-6, with D possibly matching TRBD1 (6 bases). The sequenced material came from memory (CD45RO+) T cells sorted from blood. CDR3 nucleotide sequence: TGTGCCAGCAGCTTGACAGGGCCGAACACCGGGGAGCTGTTTTTT. Protein product: CASSLTGPNTGELFF.